This T cell receptor beta chain emerged from a study of T-cell reconstitution after alpha-beta-depleted transplantation in children. Overall study findings and caveats: Reported findings indicate that, about two months after transplant, alpha-beta T cells came from several hundred expanded clones, which were derived from non-depleted graft cells. Some patients' high day-60 TCRbeta diversity was traced to surviving recipient T cells and thymic progenitors. Newly produced T cells mostly provided counts and TCRbeta diversity after one year, as hyperexpanded clones declined.

Preparation of the TCRbeta library was carried out with unique molecular identifiers. TCRdb passed the PCR reads through MiXCR, listing each CDR3 protein once. This sample yields around 250,000 distinct CDR3 sequences, of which roughly 26% are seen a single time; less than 3.5% belongs to the top ten. This clonotype showed up just a few times. The antigen is undetermined. CDR1 and CDR2 (germline): LGHNA, YNFKEQ. The CDR3 consists of 19 residues. With 0 bases removed from V and 9 bases from J, the gap between germline ends came to 27 bases. Sample: PBMCs, taken before TCRalphabeta/CD19-depleted stem cell transplant. This chain links TRBV4-2 with TRBJ2-1; perhaps TRBD2 as D (5 bases). This TCR came from a girl aged 2-10 years with Fanconi anemia, due to receive a stem cell transplant. CDR3 region: CASSQDNPPSRSVAGEQFF. CDR3 in DNA: TGTGCCAGCAGCCAAGATAACCCCCCCTCGCGTTCCGTTGCGGGTGAGCAGTTCTTC.